Reported below is one T cell receptor beta chain. This specimen belongs to a study of blood T cell repertoires in COVID-19. Study at large: From T cells, B-cell-depleted T cells, or PBMCs came the material, which was cDNA or gDNA.

In the original workflow: Using reference gene primer amplification, nucleated cell counts were estimated. Libraries were prepared by immunoSEQ multiplex PCR; TCRdb keeps only in-frame clonotypes and omits some of them. Clonal size and the V and J genes are those of that table, whereas D and trimming came from the DNA. The repertoire consists of 120,000 or so clones, with about 80% occurring once and the leading ten covering 10% to 15%. This CDR3 is 14 amino acids long. V was pared by 4 bases and J by 6 bases, with 5 bases of the junction left unmatched. Per the germline V gene, CDR1 is SNHLY and CDR2 is FYNNEI.

This chain uses TRBV2 with TRBJ2-3; 9 positions match TRBD2. Material: peripheral blood. The origin of this receptor is a man aged 55 to 70 with acute or convalescent COVID-19. Here the CDR3 DNA reads TGTGCCAGCAGTGGGTTAGCGGGAGCTGATACGCAGTATTTT. It specifies CASSGLAGADTQYF.